These T cell receptor beta chains were read from a single sample in a study of shared clonotypes between healthy human individuals. TCRdb's copy holds only in-frame clones and misses some; the assay was immunoSEQ multiplex PCR. The sample contains around 2.1 million clones, more than 85% of which appear only once. Sequenced: naive CD8+ T cells from PBMCs. These receptors came from a man aged 18-30 years in good health. Some clones in this sample may be carry-over from other donors' samples. Each CDR3 is given with its conserved first and last residue. Size is stated for part of the rows, as once, few or many counts, or as a class when the clone is expanded.

j_gene,abundance,v_gene,CDR3aa
TRBJ1-4,.,TRBV7-9,CASRWGYNEKLFF
TRBJ2-1,.,TRBV7-9,CASSPPRGGGGNEQFF
TRBJ2-2,.,TRBV4-2,CASSQGSGELFF
TRBJ1-4,.,TRBV6-6,CASTPLGGVREKLFF
TRBJ2-7,.,TRBV7-2,CASSHGLAGYEQYF
TRBJ1-4,.,TRBV6-1,CASSEIGTGSFEKLFF
TRBJ2-1,.,TRBV4-2,CASSQDLMAGNEQFF
TRBJ1-2,few,TRBV19,CASSIVAGGRGYTF
TRBJ2-3,once,TRBV13,CASSRSPKGPAADTQYF
TRBJ2-3,.,TRBV5-6,CASSFDSTDTQYF
TRBJ2-1,.,TRBV6-1,CASSERLLAETYNEQFF
TRBJ1-1,.,TRBV7-8,CASSPEPLGTEAFF
TRBJ2-5,.,TRBV7-6,CASSFREDWTGDETQYF
TRBJ2-3,.,TRBV4-3,CASSQAARDHTDTQYF
TRBJ2-7,.,TRBV7-2,CASSSREPWVAGGNEQYF
TRBJ1-2,.,TRBV4-2,CASSQVEGTGGYTF
TRBJ1-6,once,TRBV28,CASSLGEGQPNSPLHF
TRBJ2-2,.,TRBV4-1,CASSQVLTSGSRGTGELFF
TRBJ2-7,.,TRBV5-4,CASTVDGTSGLRGPYEQYF
TRBJ2-1,.,TRBV5-6,CASSRLAYNEQFF
TRBJ2-1,once,TRBV5-1,CASSLFLGAGGGNEQFF
TRBJ2-1,.,TRBV19,CASSRDLNEQFF
TRBJ2-7,.,TRBV28,CASWEGQPSFEQYF